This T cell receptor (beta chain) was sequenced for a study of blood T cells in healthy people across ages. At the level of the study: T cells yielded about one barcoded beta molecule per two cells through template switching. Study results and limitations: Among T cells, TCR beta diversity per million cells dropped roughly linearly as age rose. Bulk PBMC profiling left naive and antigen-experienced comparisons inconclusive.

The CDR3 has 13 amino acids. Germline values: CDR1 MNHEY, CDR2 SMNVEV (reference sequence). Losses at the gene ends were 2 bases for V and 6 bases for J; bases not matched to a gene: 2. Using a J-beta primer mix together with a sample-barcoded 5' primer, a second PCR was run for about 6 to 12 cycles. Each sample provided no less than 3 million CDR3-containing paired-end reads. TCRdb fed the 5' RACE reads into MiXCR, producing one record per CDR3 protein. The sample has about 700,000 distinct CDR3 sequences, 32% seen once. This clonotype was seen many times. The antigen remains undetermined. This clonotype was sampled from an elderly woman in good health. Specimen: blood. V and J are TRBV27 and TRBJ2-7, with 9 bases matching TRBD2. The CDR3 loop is CASSLNSGGEQYF. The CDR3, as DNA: TGTGCCAGCAGTTTAAATAGCGGGGGCGAGCAGTACTTC.